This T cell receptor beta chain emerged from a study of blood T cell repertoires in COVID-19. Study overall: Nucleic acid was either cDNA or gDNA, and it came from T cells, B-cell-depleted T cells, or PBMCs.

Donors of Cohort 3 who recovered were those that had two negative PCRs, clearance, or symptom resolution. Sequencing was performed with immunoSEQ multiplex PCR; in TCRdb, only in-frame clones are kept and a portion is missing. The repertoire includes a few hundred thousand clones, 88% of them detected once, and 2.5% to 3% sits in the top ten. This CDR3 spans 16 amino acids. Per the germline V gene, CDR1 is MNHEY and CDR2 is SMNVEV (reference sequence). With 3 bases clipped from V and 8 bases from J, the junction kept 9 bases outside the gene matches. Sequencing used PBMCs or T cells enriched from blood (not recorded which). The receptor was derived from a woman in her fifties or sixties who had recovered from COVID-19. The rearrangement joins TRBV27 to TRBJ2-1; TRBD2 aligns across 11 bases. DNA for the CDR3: TGTGCCAGCAGTTTGTTGTCTAGCGGGAGGCTAGATGAGCAGTTCTTC. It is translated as CASSLLSSGRLDEQFF.